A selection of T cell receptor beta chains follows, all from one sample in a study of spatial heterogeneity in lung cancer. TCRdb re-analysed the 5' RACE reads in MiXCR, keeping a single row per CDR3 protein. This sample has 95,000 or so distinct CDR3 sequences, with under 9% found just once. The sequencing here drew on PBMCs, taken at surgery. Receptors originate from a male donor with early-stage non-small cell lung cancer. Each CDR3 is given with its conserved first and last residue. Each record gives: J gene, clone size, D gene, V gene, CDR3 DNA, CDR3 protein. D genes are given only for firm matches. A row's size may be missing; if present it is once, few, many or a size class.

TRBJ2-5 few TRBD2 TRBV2 TGTGCCAGCACTAGCGGGGGGGCCCCGGAGACCCAGTACTTC CASTSGGAPETQYF
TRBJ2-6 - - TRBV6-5 TGTGCCAGTGAGAGGGGCTCTGGGGCCAACGTCCTGACTTTC CASERGSGANVLTF
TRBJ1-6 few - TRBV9 TGTGCCAGCAGCGTAGAAGCACGGGGAGGAACCCTCCACTTT CASSVEARGGTLHF
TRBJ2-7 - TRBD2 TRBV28 TGTGCCAGCAGCGCGGACTGGGAGGGCGAGCAGTACTTC CASSADWEGEQYF
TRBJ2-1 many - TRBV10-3 TGTGCCATCAGTTACGGGCCGGAGTCCTACAATGAGCAGTTCTTC CAISYGPESYNEQFF
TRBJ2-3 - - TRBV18 TGTGCCAGCTCTGGGCAGACCACAGATACGCAGTATTTT CASSGQTTDTQYF
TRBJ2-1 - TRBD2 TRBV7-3 TGTGCCAGCAGCTTGGGGGCGGGAGGGTACAATGAGCAGTTCTTC CASSLGAGGYNEQFF
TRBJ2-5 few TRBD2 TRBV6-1 TGTGCCAGCAGTGCGGCGTTAGCGGGAGGGCAAGAGACCCAGTACTTC CASSAALAGGQETQYF
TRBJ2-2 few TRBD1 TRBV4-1 TGCGCCAGCAGCCCCCTGGACAGGGAAGTCGGGGAGCTGTTTTTT CASSPLDREVGELFF
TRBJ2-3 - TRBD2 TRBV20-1 TGCAGTGCTACGGGACTAGCGGGAGGCCCCGATACGCAGTATTTT CSATGLAGGPDTQYF
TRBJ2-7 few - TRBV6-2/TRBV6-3 TGTGCCAGCAGTTACGGGATATCCTACGAGCAGTACTTC CASSYGISYEQYF
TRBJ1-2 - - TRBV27 TGTGCCAGCAGTGCCCGGGGAGGGATCTACACCTTC CASSARGGIYTF
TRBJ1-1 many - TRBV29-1 TGCAGCGTGGCCCTGGGAGGGAACACTGAAGCTTTCTTT CSVALGGNTEAFF
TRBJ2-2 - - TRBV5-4 TGTGCCAGCAGCCCCCTGCGGGGCTCCACCGGGGAGCTGTTTTTT CASSPLRGSTGELFF
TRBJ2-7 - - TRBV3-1 TGTGCCAGCAGCCAAGCTGTACTGGGATCCTACGAGCAGTACTTC CASSQAVLGSYEQYF
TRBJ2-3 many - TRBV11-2 TGTGCCAGCAGCTTCCCCATGGGGGGTGGGTATTTT CASSFPMGGGYF
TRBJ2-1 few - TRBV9 TGTGCCAGCAGCGTAGCATGGGGAAATGAGCAGTTCTTC CASSVAWGNEQFF
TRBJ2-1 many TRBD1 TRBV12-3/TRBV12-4 TGTGCCAGCAGTCCTGGACAGGGTAAGGCTAGAAAGTTCTTC CASSPGQGKARKFF
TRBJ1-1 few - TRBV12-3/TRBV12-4 TGTGCCAGCAGCCCCCGACAGAATGAAGCTTTCTTT CASSPRQNEAFF
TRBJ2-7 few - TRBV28 TGTGCCAGCAGTTTACAAGGACGCAACTACGAGCAGTACTTC CASSLQGRNYEQYF
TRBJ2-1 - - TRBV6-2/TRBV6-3 TGTGCCAGCACCCTATTGCCCACGGGGAATGAGCAGTTCTTC CASTLLPTGNEQFF
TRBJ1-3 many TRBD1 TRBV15 TGTGCCACCAGCGGGGGACAGGGAAACTCTGGAAACACCATATATTTT CATSGGQGNSGNTIYF
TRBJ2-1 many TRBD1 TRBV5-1 TGCGCCAGCAGCACCGGGACAGGGGGCCCCTACAATGAGCAGTTCTTC CASSTGTGGPYNEQFF
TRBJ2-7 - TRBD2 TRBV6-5 TGTGCCAGCAGTTCCCCACTGGGACTAGCGGGAGGACACGAGCAGTACTTC CASSSPLGLAGGHEQYF
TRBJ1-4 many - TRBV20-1 TGCAGTGCTAGAGTCCAAGGGGTCTATGAAAAACTGTTTTTT CSARVQGVYEKLFF
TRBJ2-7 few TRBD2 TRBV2 TGTGCCAGCAGCGCTCGGACTAGCGGCCTTTACGAGCAGTACTTC CASSARTSGLYEQYF
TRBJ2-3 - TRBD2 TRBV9 TGTGCCAGCAGCGTAGCTGGGAGGGCGGGAGCAGATACGCAGTATTTT CASSVAGRAGADTQYF
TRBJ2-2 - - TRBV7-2 TGTGCCAGCAGCCCCAGGGACTTCGGGGAGCTGTTTTTT CASSPRDFGELFF
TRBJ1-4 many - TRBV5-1 TGCGCCAGCAGCCTGGGGGGCGGTGAAAAACTGTTTTTT CASSLGGGEKLFF
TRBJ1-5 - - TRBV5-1 TGCGCCAGCAGCTTGGATGGGACCAATCAGCCCCAGCATTTT CASSLDGTNQPQHF
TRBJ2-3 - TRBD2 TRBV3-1 TGTGCCAGCAGCACGACTAGCGGGGGGGTCACAGATACGCAGTATTTT CASSTTSGGVTDTQYF
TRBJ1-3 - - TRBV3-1 TGTGCCAGCAGCCTCTACGGAAACACCATATATTTT CASSLYGNTIYF
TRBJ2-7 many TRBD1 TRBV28 TGTGCCAGCAGTTTCATACAGGGGGTGAACCACGAGCAGTACTTC CASSFIQGVNHEQYF
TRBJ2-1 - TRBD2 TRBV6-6 TGTGCCAGCAGTACTAGCGGATACAATGAGCAGTTCTTC CASSTSGYNEQFF
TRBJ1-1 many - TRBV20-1 TGCAGTGCCCCGAGGGGGGTGAACACTGAAGCTTTCTTT CSAPRGVNTEAFF
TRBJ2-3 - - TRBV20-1 TGCAGTGCTAGAGACCCCCTTAGGAGCCGCCGCACAGATACGCAGTATTTT CSARDPLRSRRTDTQYF
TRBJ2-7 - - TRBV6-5 TGTGCCAGCAGGCCTACAGGTCTTGCTTCCTACGAGCAGTACTTC CASRPTGLASYEQYF